This passage covers 7 T cell receptor beta chains from one sample sequenced in a study of OX40 agonist ivuxolimab in advanced cancers. Generated by immunoSEQ multiplex PCR, the TCRdb table keeps only in-frame clones and is missing some. The data show roughly 20,000 clones, with over 60% seen just once and around half held by the top ten. This specimen was CD4+ or CD8+ T cells sorted from blood, taken in a trial of the OX40 agonist ivuxolimab. These receptors originate from an adult with an advanced solid tumor such as melanoma, head and neck, liver or kidney cancer.

This clone was observed a few times. V gene TRBV6-5 combines with J gene TRBJ1-2, with no clear D. The CDR3 covers 13 residues. Germline CDR1 reads MNHEY; CDR2 reads SVGAGI. Trimming cost V 3 bases and J 2 bases, with 7 bases left between them. The DNA for the CDR3 is TGTGCCAGCAGTTATTCCGGGAACTATGGCTACACCTTC. Protein product: CASSYSGNYGYTF.

This chain joins TRBV7-9 and TRBJ1-2, with a weak D call TRBD1 (6 bases). The germline V gene has CDR1 SEHNR and CDR2 FQNEAQ (reference sequence). The V and J ends lost 1 base and 0 bases respectively, with 12 bases between them. This CDR3 has 16 amino acids. CDR3 residues: CASSLGHGGPNYGYTF. The CDR3 DNA reads TGTGCCAGCAGCTTAGGCCACGGGGGGCCTAACTATGGCTACACCTTC.

V and J are TRBV4-3 and TRBJ2-1; 10 positions agree with TRBD2. This CDR3 is 16 amino acids long. Germline loops: CDR1 LGHNA, CDR2 YSLEER. V shed 0 bases and J 8 bases; nucleotides not matched to a gene: 7. CDR3 protein: CASSQDASGRAYEQFF. In DNA, the CDR3 is TGCGCCAGCAGCCAAGATGCCAGCGGGAGGGCCTATGAGCAGTTCTTC.

The gene calls are TRBV5-1 and TRBJ2-7, with D possibly being TRBD1 (6 bases). CDR1 and CDR2 (germline): SGHRS, YFSETQ. V shed 2 bases and J shed 1 base, with 10 bases lying between them. This CDR3 contains 14 residues. CDR3 sequence reads: CASSLIDRSYEQYF. The CDR3, as DNA: TGCGCCAGCAGCTTAATAGACAGGTCCTACGAGCAGTACTTC.

The chain couples TRBV9 to TRBJ2-7; TRBD1 matches 9 bases. The V segment lost 4 bases and the J segment 3 bases; nucleotides outside the gene matches: 5. CDR3 length: 14 amino acids. Germline CDR1 SGDLS, CDR2 YYNGEE. CDR3 sequence (DNA): TGTGCCAGCAGCCCTCGGGACAGGGTCTACGAGCAGTACTTC. As protein: CASSPRDRVYEQYF.

This clone was detected only a few times. V is TRBV10-2 and J is TRBJ2-3; 10 bases map to TRBD2. The CDR3 spans 15 residues. Germline CDR1 WSHSY, CDR2 SAAADI. The trim removed 0 bases at V and 9 bases at J, leaving 6 bases unmatched. The CDR3 sequence: CASSESAGTSDTQYF. Here the CDR3 DNA reads TGCGCCAGCAGTGAGTCAGCCGGGACTAGCGACACGCAGTATTTT.

The chain recombines TRBV7-9 with TRBJ1-5, with TRBD1 identical over 10 bases. The CDR3 loop spans 14 amino acids. Germline V gives CDR1 SEHNR, CDR2 FQNEAQ (reference sequence). V was clipped by 4 bases and J by 9 bases; unmatched bases: 6. The CDR3 DNA follows: TGTGCCAGCAGCTCGGGACAGGGGAAATGGCCCCAGCATTTT. The encoded protein is CASSSGQGKWPQHF.